A single sample gave rise to the 23 T cell receptor beta chains below, sequenced in a study of cytomegalovirus exposure and HLA in healthy donors. PCR used 60 Vbeta primers and 13 Jbeta primers. The data were produced by immunoSEQ multiplex PCR, yet TCRdb's version contains in-frame clones alone and is incomplete. The table includes 130,000 or so clones, approximately 61% detected once. The sample taken for sequencing was PBMCs. The receptors were sampled from a woman between 40 and 55 years old in good health and CMV-seronegative.

This clone is a singleton in its sample. The chain links TRBV23-1 to TRBJ2-6; TRBD2 matches 10 bases. TRBV23-1 is treated as an ORF (open reading frame) with a function not yet certain. The CDR3 is 17 residues long. V shed 0 bases and J 2 bases; nucleotides not matched to a gene: 1. The CDR3 spells CASSQSSGGAGANVLTF. The DNA for the CDR3 is TGCGCCAGCAGTCAATCAAGCGGGGGGGCTGGGGCCAACGTCCTGACTTTC.

This clone was found a few times. V and J are TRBV27 and TRBJ1-1, with a tentative D call TRBD1 (6 bases). Trimming pared 6 bases from V and 1 base from J, leaving 21 bases between. Germline V lookup: CDR1 MNHEY, CDR2 SMNVEV (reference sequence). The CDR3 extends over 17 amino acids. As DNA, the CDR3 is TGTGCCAGCAGGCCGACAGGCGGACGGGCGTGGAACACTGAAGCTTTCTTT. This sequence encodes CASRPTGGRAWNTEAFF.

About this clone itself: The same CDR3 can be traced to other DNA sequences in this sample. V is TRBV4-3 and J is TRBJ1-2; D gene uncertain. The CDR3 loop spans 14 amino acids. CDR1 is LGHNA and CDR2 is YSLEER in the germline V gene. V lost 0 bases and J lost 2, with 7 bases in between. CDR3 nucleotide sequence: TGCGCCAGCAGCCAAGAACCGGGGAACTATGGCTACACCTTC. Translating it yields CASSQEPGNYGYTF.

The genes are TRBV2 and TRBJ2-7, with D perhaps TRBD1 (5 bases). Trimming cost V 6 bases and J 6 bases, with 12 bases left between them. The germline gives CDR1 SNHLY, CDR2 FYNNEI. This CDR3 is 12 amino acids long. In nucleotides, the CDR3 is TGTGCCAGCAGGGACACTCTTTCCGAGCAGTACTTC. This codes for CASRDTLSEQYF. Looking up the rest from reference TRBV2 and TRBJ2-7 gives the full variable domain: EPEVTQTPSHQVTQMGQEVILRCVPISNHLYFYWYRQILGQKVEFLVSFYNNEISEKSEIFDDQFSVERPDGSNFTLKIRSTKLEDSAMYFCASRDTLSEQYFGPGTRLTVT.

In DNA, the CDR3 is TGTGCCAGTAGTTTACAGTTTGAGGAGACCCAGTACTTC. This gives the protein CASSLQFEETQYF. J is TRBJ2-5 and V is TRBV19; D unresolved. V lost 5 bases and J lost 5, with 12 bases in between. This CDR3 is built from 13 residues. The germline gives CDR1 LNHDA, CDR2 SQIVND (reference sequence).

The chain joins TRBV29-1 to TRBJ2-2, with TRBD2 matching 8 bases. Germline V lookup: CDR1 SQVTM, CDR2 ANQGSEA. With 6 bases clipped from V and 4 bases from J, the junction kept 13 bases outside the gene matches. The CDR3 totals 16 residues. The chain's CDR3 is CSVPLGAGGRTGELFF. CDR3 in DNA: TGCAGCGTCCCCCTTGGGGCGGGGGGCCGCACCGGGGAGCTGTTTTTT.

The chain's CDR3 is CAWSSQETILNEQYF. The CDR3 nucleotides read TGTGCCTGGAGTTCACAGGAGACGATTTTAAACGAGCAGTACTTC. V is TRBV30 and J is TRBJ2-7; D possibly corresponds to TRBD1 (5 bases). From germline, CDR1 is GTSNPN and CDR2 SVGIG (reference sequence). There are 15 residues in the CDR3. The V and J ends lost 2 bases and 5 bases respectively, with 19 bases between them.

The chain recombines TRBV9 with TRBJ2-1; 11 bases fit TRBD2. The J segment lost 10 bases and the V segment lost 2 bases, leaving 14 bases of the junction unmatched. The CDR3 length is 17 residues. The V gene's germline CDR1 is SGDLS and CDR2 YYNGEE. The CDR3 nucleotides read TGTGCCAGCAGCGTTTCCCCTGGGGGGACTAGCGGACGAGAGCAGTTCTTC. Translating gives CASSVSPGGTSGREQFF.

The chain has TRBV13 and TRBJ2-1; a possible D gene is TRBD2 (5 bases). V shed 5 bases and J shed 10 bases, with 15 bases lying between them. The CDR3 sequence is 13 residues long. Per germline, CDR1 PRHDT and CDR2 FYEKMQ (reference sequence). The CDR3 DNA reads as TGTGCCAGCAGCCTCCGGGGAACCTGGGAGCAGTTCTTC. It is translated as CASSLRGTWEQFF.

V usage is TRBV6-1 and J usage is TRBJ2-1; 7 positions match TRBD2. CDR3 size: 15 residues. CDR1 and CDR2 (germline): MNHNS, SASEGT. The ends lost 6 bases at V and 0 bases at J; junction bases unmatched: 5. This CDR3 is CASRVGGSSYNEQFF. CDR3 nucleotides: TGTGCCAGCAGGGTCGGGGGGAGCTCCTACAATGAGCAGTTCTTC.

The chain is built from TRBV4-3 and TRBJ2-6; D not certain. The V end lost 5 bases, the J end lost 1 base, and 9 bases lay between the germline ends. This CDR3 has 15 residues. The germline V gene has CDR1 LGHNA and CDR2 YSLEER. Here the CDR3 reads CASSLSGSGANVLTF. DNA of the CDR3: TGCGCCAGCAGCTTATCGGGTTCTGGGGCCAACGTCCTGACTTTC.

This chain joins TRBV7-9 and TRBJ2-2; perhaps TRBD2 as D (6 bases). The CDR3 extends over 13 amino acids. V lost 4 bases, J lost 7 bases, and 10 bases lay in between. Germline assignment: CDR1 SEHNR and CDR2 FQNEAQ (reference sequence). The CDR3 bases are TGTGCCAGCAGCTCGGCGCGGGGCGGGGAGCTGTTTTTT. Amino acids: CASSSARGGELFF.

This chain links TRBV10-2 with TRBJ1-2; D is perhaps TRBD1 (5 bases). The CDR3 is 12 amino acids. The V gene's germline CDR1 is WSHSY and CDR2 SAAADI. With 3 bases removed from V and 5 bases from J, the gap between germline ends came to 7 bases. CDR3 region: CASSDGGYGYTF. For the CDR3, the DNA is TGCGCCAGCAGTGATGGGGGGTATGGCTACACCTTC.

The chain is built from TRBV11-2 and TRBJ1-2; tentative D call: TRBD1 (5 bases). The CDR3 is 14 residues long. V shed 5 bases and J shed 4 bases, with 14 bases lying between them. Per the germline V gene, CDR1 is SGHAT and CDR2 is FQNNGV. The CDR3 DNA is TGTGCCAGCAGCCTGGGGCTCACCCGCTATGGCTACACCTTC. Amino acid sequence: CASSLGLTRYGYTF.

The chain recombines TRBV9 with TRBJ2-2; D remains unclear. Germline CDR1 SGDLS, CDR2 YYNGEE. This CDR3 spans 13 amino acids. V lost 3 bases and J 4 bases, leaving 7 bases between the germline ends. This chain's CDR3 is CASSATGTGELFF. In DNA form, the CDR3 reads TGTGCCAGCAGCGCCACGGGCACCGGGGAGCTGTTTTTT.

In this sample, this clone turned up a few times. The chain links TRBV6-6 to TRBJ1-1, with 7 nucleotides matching TRBD1. Per germline, CDR1 MNHNY and CDR2 SVGAGI (reference sequence). The CDR3 is 14 amino acids. J was trimmed by 7 bases and V by 7 bases; bases with no gene match: 12. The CDR3 DNA is TGTGCCAGCACTTATCGACAGGGTAGGGGTGAAGCTTTCTTT. It is translated as CASTYRQGRGEAFF.

In its sample, this clone was seen a few times. V gene TRBV7-9 combines with J gene TRBJ1-4; D is unresolved. This CDR3 is built from 14 residues. The V end was cut by 1 base, the J end by 3 bases, with 6 bases between. Germline V CDR1 and CDR2: SEHNR, FQNEAQ (reference sequence). CDR3: CASSLGQANEKLFF. Here the CDR3 DNA reads TGTGCCAGCAGCTTAGGGCAGGCTAATGAAAAACTGTTTTTT. Filled out from reference TRBV7-9 and TRBJ1-4, the complete variable domain reads DTGVSQNPRHKITKRGQNVTFRCDPISEHNRLYWYRQTLGQGPEFLTYFQNEAQLEKSRLLSDRFSAERPKGSFSTLEIQRTEQGDSAMYLCASSLGQANEKLFFGSGTQLSVL.

This clone showed up just a few times. V is TRBV6-6 and J is TRBJ1-4; D uncertain. V shed 6 bases and J shed 3 bases, with 8 bases lying between them. This CDR3 has 13 residues. The V gene's germline CDR1 is MNHNY and CDR2 SVGAGI (reference sequence). The CDR3 loop is CASSLRANEKLFF. The CDR3, as DNA: TGTGCCAGCAGCCTGAGGGCTAATGAAAAACTGTTTTTT.

Turning to this clone: Compared with germline, one end of the junction differs, possibly owing to a read error. V is TRBV5-6 and J is TRBJ2-7, with 8 bases aligning to TRBD2. Germline-derived CDR1 and CDR2 are SGHDT and YYEEEE. The CDR3 spans 13 residues. This CDR3 is CASSFSLAGLDSF. The CDR3 region has the DNA TGTGCCAGCAGCTTCTCCTTAGCGGGGCTAGACTCGTTC. Filled out from reference TRBV5-6 and TRBJ2-7, the complete variable domain reads DAGVTQSPTHLIKTRGQQVTLRCSPKSGHDTVSWYQQALGQGPQFIFQYYEEEERQRGNFPDRFSGHQFPNYSSELNVNALLLGDSALYLCASSFSLAGLDSFGPGTRLTVT.

The rearrangement links TRBV19 to TRBJ1-2; unclear D gene. CDR3 size: 15 residues. V was clipped by 3 bases and J by 8 bases, with 19 bases between them. Germline loops: CDR1 LNHDA, CDR2 SQIVND (reference sequence). The CDR3 loop is CASSILSATRQGYTF. The CDR3 bases are TGTGCCAGTAGTATCCTGTCAGCTACCAGGCAAGGCTACACCTTC.

The gene calls are TRBV6-1 and TRBJ1-1, with D unclear. V lost 3 bases and J 4 bases, leaving 6 bases between the germline ends. Per the germline V gene, CDR1 is MNHNS and CDR2 is SASEGT. CDR3 length: 12 residues. For the CDR3, the DNA is TGTGCCAGCAGTGAGTCCCTCACTGAAGCTTTCTTT. This translates into CASSESLTEAFF.

In the case of this clone: The junction differs from germline at one of its ends, possibly a read error. The chain links TRBV11-3 to TRBJ2-7, with TRBD1 matching over 11 bases. Germline V CDR1 and CDR2: SGHNT, YENEEA. CDR3 size: 15 residues. In DNA form, the CDR3 reads TGTGCCAGCACCTTAAGGACAGGGGGCGATGGAGAGCAGTACTTC. Its protein product is CASTLRTGGDGEQYF.

The chain carries TRBV7-9 and TRBJ1-2; 10 positions match TRBD1. CDR3 length: 15 residues. With V trimmed by 5 bases and J by 2 bases, 5 bases remained unmatched. Germline V lookup: CDR1 SEHNR, CDR2 FQNEAQ (reference sequence). In DNA, the CDR3 is TGTGCCAGCAGCGCACCGGGACAGGGGAACTATGGCTACACCTTC. Its protein product is CASSAPGQGNYGYTF. The full variable domain, with the rest looked up from reference TRBV7-9 and TRBJ1-2, is DTGVSQNPRHKITKRGQNVTFRCDPISEHNRLYWYRQTLGQGPEFLTYFQNEAQLEKSRLLSDRFSAERPKGSFSTLEIQRTEQGDSAMYLCASSAPGQGNYGYTFGSGTRLTVV.